A single sample is the source of the 17 T cell receptor beta chains below, sequenced in a study of patients and donors after allogeneic stem cell transplantation. TCRdb fed the RT-PCR reads into MiXCR, producing one record per CDR3 protein. The table records fewer than 250,000 distinct CDR3 sequences, roughly 15% of them present only once. The sample was blood, either unsorted or a sorted T cell fraction (not recorded which). The receptors here all came from a human donor who was either an allogeneic HSCT recipient or a stem cell or donor lymphocyte infusion donor (not recorded which). It is not recorded whose cells these are; they may come from a transplant donor.

This clonotype was picked up a small number of times. The J gene is TRBJ1-2, the V gene TRBV12-3 or TRBV12-4, with D perhaps matching TRBD1 (5 bases). CDR3 length equals 15 residues. V was shortened by 6 bases and J by 4 bases, with 18 bases between the two germline ends. The CDR3 DNA follows: TGTGCCAGCAGCCCTACATTCGGGGGGAGCTATGGCTACACCTTC. This encodes CASSPTFGGSYGYTF.

V gene TRBV18 combines with J gene TRBJ2-1, with TRBD2 as a possible D gene (6 bases). Germline CDR1 is KGHSH and CDR2 is LQKENI. The CDR3 runs to 12 residues. V lost 3 bases, J lost 10 bases, and 10 bases lay in between. The CDR3 region has the DNA TGTGCCAGCTCACCGGGACTCAGGGAGCAGTTCTTC. Residues: CASSPGLREQFF.

This clonotype was seen a handful of times. This sequence joins TRBV2 and TRBJ2-2; the match to TRBD1 covers 7 bases. Germline values: CDR1 SNHLY, CDR2 FYNNEI. This CDR3 is 14 amino acids long. The junction had 7 bases not matched to a gene; V was cut back by 10 bases and J by 2 bases. This CDR3 is CANRQGPNTGELFF. The CDR3 region has the DNA TGTGCCAATCGACAGGGTCCCAACACCGGGGAGCTGTTTTTT.

This clonotype was found many times. The chain couples TRBV29-1 to TRBJ1-4, with 8 bases that match TRBD1. The V and J ends lost 6 bases and 8 bases, in that order; junction bases with no gene match: 11. Germline V lookup: CDR1 SQVTM, CDR2 ANQGSEA. The CDR3 runs to 14 residues. The DNA of the CDR3 is TGCAGCGTCCAAGGTGCAGGGGGCTGGGAAAAACTGTTTTTT. It specifies CSVQGAGGWEKLFF.

This clonotype showed up just a few times. The chain has TRBV24-1 and TRBJ2-3; D possibly corresponds to TRBD1 (6 bases). V was cut by 3 bases and J by 1 base, with 13 bases left in between. The CDR3 is made up of 16 amino acids. The V gene's germline CDR1 is KGHDR and CDR2 SFDVKD. CDR3 coding DNA: TGTGCCACCAGTGATAAACAGGGTGGGGGCACAGATACGCAGTATTTT. Protein: CATSDKQGGGTDTQYF.

The rearrangement links TRBV6-1 to TRBJ2-7; perhaps D is TRBD1 or TRBD2 (6 bases each). The CDR3 length is 16 residues. Trimming took off 0 bases at V and 5 bases at J, with 17 bases between the two ends. The V gene's germline CDR1 is MNHNS and CDR2 SASEGT. The chain's CDR3 is CASSEAWGANTDEQYF. Here the CDR3 DNA reads TGTGCCAGCAGTGAAGCGTGGGGGGCAAATACGGACGAGCAGTACTTC.

This chain connects TRBV15 to TRBJ2-6; TRBD1 is a possible D gene (5 bases). This CDR3 spans 16 amino acids. Germline V gene data show CDR1 as LNHNV and CDR2 as YYDKDF (reference sequence). V shed 3 bases and J shed 0 bases, with 9 bases lying between them. The DNA for the CDR3 is TGTGCCACCAGCAGTAAGACAGTCTCTGGGGCCAACGTCCTGACTTTC. Encoded protein: CATSSKTVSGANVLTF.

This clonotype was counted a few times. The CDR3: CATSMGSTDTQYF. CDR3 in DNA: TGTGCCACCAGCATGGGCAGCACAGATACGCAGTATTTT. The V gene is TRBV15, the J gene TRBJ2-3; no firm D call. V lost 4 bases and J 0 bases, leaving 5 bases between the germline ends. The CDR3 runs to 13 residues. The germline CDR1 and CDR2 sequences are LNHNV and YYDKDF (reference sequence).

In its sample, this clonotype was seen a few times. This chain uses TRBV12-3 or TRBV12-4 with TRBJ2-7; 10 bases fit TRBD1. The CDR3 loop spans 15 amino acids. The trim removed 5 bases at V and 1 base at J, leaving 5 bases unmatched. CDR3 sequence (DNA): TGTGCCAGCAGTCCGGACAGGGGGGCTTCCTACGAGCAGTACTTC. Protein sequence: CASSPDRGASYEQYF.

This rearrangement joins TRBV11-1 to TRBJ2-5; the match to TRBD2 covers 7 bases. The CDR3 spans 18 residues. Germline V lookup: CDR1 SGHAT, CDR2 FQDESV (reference sequence). V lost 4 bases and J lost 1; bases outside the gene matches: 15. The chain's CDR3 is CASSSGSSGYLPQETQYF. CDR3 DNA: TGTGCCAGCAGCTCTGGGAGTAGCGGGTACTTGCCCCAAGAGACCCAGTACTTC.

The chain is built from TRBV9 and TRBJ1-1; 7 positions agree with TRBD1. Germline loops: CDR1 SGDLS, CDR2 YYNGEE. The J segment lost 5 bases and the V segment lost 2 bases, leaving 9 bases of the junction unmatched. CDR3 length: 15 residues. CDR3 nucleotide sequence: TGTGCCAGCAGCGTGGGCAGGGGGGGGACAACTGAAGCTTTCTTT. It yields the protein CASSVGRGGTTEAFF.

This chain joins TRBV4-3 and TRBJ1-2, with D unresolved. The CDR3 contains 12 residues. The germline V and J ends were trimmed by 1 base and 4 bases, with 4 bases remaining between them. Per the germline V gene, CDR1 is LGHNA and CDR2 is YSLEER. CDR3 in amino acids: CASSQGIYGYTF. The CDR3 coding sequence is TGCGCCAGCAGCCAAGGGATCTATGGCTACACCTTC.

This clonotype was picked up many times. The genes are TRBV7-2 and TRBJ2-7; 7 nucleotides align to TRBD1. The germline V gene encodes CDR1 SGHTA and CDR2 FQGNSA. V dropped 2 bases and J dropped 0; count of bases not matched to a gene: 4. The CDR3 is 15 amino acids. The CDR3 protein is CASSLFRTGSYEQYF. CDR3 bases: TGTGCCAGCAGCTTATTCAGGACAGGCTCCTACGAGCAGTACTTC.

V usage is TRBV30 and J usage is TRBJ2-3, with a possible D match to TRBD1 (6 bases). CDR1 and CDR2 from the germline V gene are GTSNPN and SVGIG (reference sequence). This CDR3 has 14 amino acids. The V end was cut by 3 bases, the J end by 3 bases, with 13 bases between. CDR3 DNA: TGTGCCTGGAGCGTCCAGGGGTGGACAGATACGCAGTATTTT. Protein product: CAWSVQGWTDTQYF.

This clonotype was picked up a small number of times. The J gene is TRBJ2-1, the V gene TRBV6-1, with 7 nucleotides matching TRBD1. This CDR3 is 15 amino acids long. The J segment lost 4 bases and the V segment lost 3 bases, leaving 6 bases of the junction unmatched. Germline V gene lookup returns CDR1 MNHNS and CDR2 SASEGT. In DNA, the CDR3 is TGTGCCAGCAGTGATCAGGGGACAGAATACAATGAGCAGTTCTTC. Translating gives CASSDQGTEYNEQFF.

This clonotype was seen a handful of times. The chain carries TRBV9 and TRBJ1-3; the match to TRBD1 covers 7 bases. This CDR3 is 17 amino acids long. From germline, CDR1 is SGDLS and CDR2 YYNGEE. The junction had 10 bases not matched to a gene; V was cut back by 3 bases and J by 1 base. For the CDR3, the DNA is TGTGCCAGCAGCGGCGGGACAGAGCCCCTTTCTGGAAACACCATATATTTT. Its translation: CASSGGTEPLSGNTIYF.

The V gene is TRBV15, the J gene TRBJ1-2; no reliable D call. This CDR3 is built from 14 residues. V was pared by 0 bases and J by 8 bases, with 13 bases between. Germline V gives CDR1 LNHNV, CDR2 YYDKDF (reference sequence). This CDR3 is CATSREGRTEGYTF. As DNA, the CDR3 is TGTGCCACCAGCAGAGAGGGCAGGACGGAAGGCTACACCTTC.